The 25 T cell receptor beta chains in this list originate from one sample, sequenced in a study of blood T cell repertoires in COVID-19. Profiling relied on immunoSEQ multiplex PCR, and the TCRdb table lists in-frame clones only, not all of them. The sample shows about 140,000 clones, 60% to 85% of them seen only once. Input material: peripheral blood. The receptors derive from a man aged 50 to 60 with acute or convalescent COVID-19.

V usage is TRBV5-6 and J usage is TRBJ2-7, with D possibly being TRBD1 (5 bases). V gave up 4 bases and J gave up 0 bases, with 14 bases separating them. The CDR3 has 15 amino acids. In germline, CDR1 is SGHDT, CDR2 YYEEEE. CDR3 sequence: CASSPRLDSSYEQYV. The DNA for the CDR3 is TGTGCCAGCAGCCCCCGGCTAGACAGCTCCTACGAGCAGTACGTC.

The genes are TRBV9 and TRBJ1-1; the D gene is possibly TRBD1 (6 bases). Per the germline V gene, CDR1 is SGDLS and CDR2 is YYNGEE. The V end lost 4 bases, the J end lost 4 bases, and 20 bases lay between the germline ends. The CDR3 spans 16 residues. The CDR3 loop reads CASSTGTHLFGTEAFF. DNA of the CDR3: TGTGCCAGCAGCACCGGGACACACTTATTCGGCACTGAAGCTTTCTTT.

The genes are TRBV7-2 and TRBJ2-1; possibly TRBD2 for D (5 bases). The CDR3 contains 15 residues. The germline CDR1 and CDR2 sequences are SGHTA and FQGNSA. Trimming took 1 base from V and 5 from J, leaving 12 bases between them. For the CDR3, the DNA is TGTGCCAGCAGCTTAGTTCGGACTCAGAACAATGAGCAGTTCTTC. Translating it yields CASSLVRTQNNEQFF.

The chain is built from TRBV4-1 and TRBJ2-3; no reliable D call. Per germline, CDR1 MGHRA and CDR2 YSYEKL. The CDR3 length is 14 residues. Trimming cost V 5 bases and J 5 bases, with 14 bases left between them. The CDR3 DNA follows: TGCGCCAGCAGCGCCAATATAAATAGAGATACGCAGTATTTT. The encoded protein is CASSANINRDTQYF.

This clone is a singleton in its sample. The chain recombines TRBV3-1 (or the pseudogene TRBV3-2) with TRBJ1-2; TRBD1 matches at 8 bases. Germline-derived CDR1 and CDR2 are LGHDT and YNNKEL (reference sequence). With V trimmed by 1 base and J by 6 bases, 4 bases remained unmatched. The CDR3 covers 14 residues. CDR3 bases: TGTGCCAGCAGCCAAGCGGACAGGGCCCATGGCTACACCTTC. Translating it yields CASSQADRAHGYTF.

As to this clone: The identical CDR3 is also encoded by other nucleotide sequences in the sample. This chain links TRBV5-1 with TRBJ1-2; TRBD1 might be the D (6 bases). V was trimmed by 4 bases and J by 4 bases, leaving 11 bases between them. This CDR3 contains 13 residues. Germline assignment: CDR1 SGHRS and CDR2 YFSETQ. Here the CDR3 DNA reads TGCGCCAGCAGCACGGACAGCTCCTATGGCTACACCTTC. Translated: CASSTDSSYGYTF.

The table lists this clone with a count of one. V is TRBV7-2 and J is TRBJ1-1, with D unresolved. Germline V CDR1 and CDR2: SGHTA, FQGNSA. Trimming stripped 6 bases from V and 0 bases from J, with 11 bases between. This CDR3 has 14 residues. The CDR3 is CASRQLTVNTEAFF. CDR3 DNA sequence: TGTGCCAGCAGACAGTTAACAGTGAACACTGAAGCTTTCTTT.

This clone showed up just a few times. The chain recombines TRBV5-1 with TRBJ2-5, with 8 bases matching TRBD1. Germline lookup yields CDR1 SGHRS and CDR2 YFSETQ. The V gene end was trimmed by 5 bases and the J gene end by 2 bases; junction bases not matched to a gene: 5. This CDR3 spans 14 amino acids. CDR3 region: CASRPWTGQETQYF. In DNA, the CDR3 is TGCGCCAGCAGACCTTGGACAGGGCAAGAGACCCAGTACTTC. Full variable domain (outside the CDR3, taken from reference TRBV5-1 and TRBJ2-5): KAGVTQTPRYLIKTRGQQVTLSCSPISGHRSVSWYQQTPGQGLQFLFEYFSETQRNKGNFPGRFSGRQFSNSRSEMNVSTLELGDSALYLCASRPWTGQETQYFGPGTRLLVL.

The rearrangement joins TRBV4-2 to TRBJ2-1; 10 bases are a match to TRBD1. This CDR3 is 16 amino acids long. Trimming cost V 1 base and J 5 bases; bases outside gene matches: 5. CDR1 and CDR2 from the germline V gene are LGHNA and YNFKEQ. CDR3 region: CASSQVSGQGNNEQFF. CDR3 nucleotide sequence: TGTGCCAGCAGCCAAGTTTCGGGACAGGGGAACAATGAGCAGTTCTTC.

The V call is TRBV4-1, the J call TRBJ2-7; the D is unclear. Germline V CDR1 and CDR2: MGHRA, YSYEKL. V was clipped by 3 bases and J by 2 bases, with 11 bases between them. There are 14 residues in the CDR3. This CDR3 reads CASSQGPNTYEQYV. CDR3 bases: TGCGCCAGCAGCCAGGGCCCGAACACCTACGAGCAGTACGTC.

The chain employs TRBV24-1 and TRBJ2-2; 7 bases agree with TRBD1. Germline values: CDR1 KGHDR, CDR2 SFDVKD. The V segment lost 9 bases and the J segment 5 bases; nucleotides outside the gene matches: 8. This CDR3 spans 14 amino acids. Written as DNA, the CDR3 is TGTGCCACCTCCACAGGGGTAGGGACCGGGGAGCTGTTTTTT. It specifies CATSTGVGTGELFF.

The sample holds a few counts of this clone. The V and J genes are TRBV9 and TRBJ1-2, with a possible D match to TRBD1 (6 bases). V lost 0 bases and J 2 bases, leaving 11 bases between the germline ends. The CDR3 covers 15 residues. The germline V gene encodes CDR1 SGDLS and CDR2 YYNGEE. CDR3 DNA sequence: TGTGCCAGCAGCGTAGGGTGGACAGCGAACTATGGCTACACCTTC. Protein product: CASSVGWTANYGYTF.

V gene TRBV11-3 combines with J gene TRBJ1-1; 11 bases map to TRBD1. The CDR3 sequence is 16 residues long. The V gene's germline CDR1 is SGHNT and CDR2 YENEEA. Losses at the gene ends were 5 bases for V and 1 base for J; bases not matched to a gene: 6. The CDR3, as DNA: TGTGCCAGCAGCCCCGGTGGACAGGGGGCGAACACTGAAGCTTTCTTT. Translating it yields CASSPGGQGANTEAFF.

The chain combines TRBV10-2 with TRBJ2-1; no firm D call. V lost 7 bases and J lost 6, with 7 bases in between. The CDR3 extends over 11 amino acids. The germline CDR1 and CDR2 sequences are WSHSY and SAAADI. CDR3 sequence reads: CASTTVNEQFF. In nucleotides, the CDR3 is TGCGCCAGCACTACGGTCAATGAGCAGTTCTTC.

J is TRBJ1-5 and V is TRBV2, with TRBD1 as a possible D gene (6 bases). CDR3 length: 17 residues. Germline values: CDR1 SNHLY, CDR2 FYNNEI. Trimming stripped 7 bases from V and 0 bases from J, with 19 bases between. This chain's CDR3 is CASMERGGQYSNQPQHF. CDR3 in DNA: TGTGCCAGCATGGAAAGGGGGGGACAATATAGCAATCAGCCCCAGCATTTT.

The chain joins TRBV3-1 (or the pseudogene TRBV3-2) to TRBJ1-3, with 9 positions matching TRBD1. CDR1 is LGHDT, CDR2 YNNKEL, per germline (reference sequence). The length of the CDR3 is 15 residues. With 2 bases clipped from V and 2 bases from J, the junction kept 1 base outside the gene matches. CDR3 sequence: CASSQRTGAGNTIYF. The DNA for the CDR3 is TGTGCCAGCAGCCAAAGGACAGGGGCTGGAAACACCATATATTTT.

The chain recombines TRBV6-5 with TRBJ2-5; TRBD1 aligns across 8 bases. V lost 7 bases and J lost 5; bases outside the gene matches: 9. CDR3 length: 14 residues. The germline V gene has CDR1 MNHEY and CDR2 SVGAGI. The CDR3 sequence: CASKDRVVEETQYF. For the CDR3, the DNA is TGTGCCAGCAAGGACAGGGTGGTAGAGGAGACCCAGTACTTC.

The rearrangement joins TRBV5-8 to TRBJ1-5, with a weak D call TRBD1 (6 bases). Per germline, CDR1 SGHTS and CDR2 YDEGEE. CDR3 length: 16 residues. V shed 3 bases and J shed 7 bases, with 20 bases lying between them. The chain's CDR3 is CASSSVFGQLGQPQHF. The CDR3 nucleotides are TGTGCCAGCAGCTCGGTCTTTGGACAGCTGGGGCAGCCCCAGCATTTT.

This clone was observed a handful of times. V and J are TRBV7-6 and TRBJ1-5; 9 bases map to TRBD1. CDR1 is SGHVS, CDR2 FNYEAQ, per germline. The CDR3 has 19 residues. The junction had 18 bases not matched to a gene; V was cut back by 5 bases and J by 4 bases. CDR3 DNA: TGTGCCAGCAGCCCAAGGATGGGGACAGGGAGGAGCGTAAATCAGCCCCAGCATTTT. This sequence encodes CASSPRMGTGRSVNQPQHF.

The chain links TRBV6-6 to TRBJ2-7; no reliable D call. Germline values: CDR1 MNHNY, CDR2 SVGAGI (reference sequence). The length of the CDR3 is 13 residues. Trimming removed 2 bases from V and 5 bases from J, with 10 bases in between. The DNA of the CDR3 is TGTGCCAGCAGTTACACGGCCCGGGACGAGCAGTACGTC. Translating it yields CASSYTARDEQYV.

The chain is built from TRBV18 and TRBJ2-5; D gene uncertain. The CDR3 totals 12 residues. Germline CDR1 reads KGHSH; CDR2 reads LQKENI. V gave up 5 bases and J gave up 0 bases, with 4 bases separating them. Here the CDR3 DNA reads TGTGCCAGCTCATCCTACCAAGAGACCCAGTACTTC. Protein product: CASSSYQETQYF.

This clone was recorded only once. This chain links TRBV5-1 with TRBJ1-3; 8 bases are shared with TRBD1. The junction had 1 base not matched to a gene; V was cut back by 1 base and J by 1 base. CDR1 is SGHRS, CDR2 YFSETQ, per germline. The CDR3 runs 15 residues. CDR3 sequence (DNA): TGCGCCAGCAGCTTGTGGACAGGGTCTGGAAACACCATATATTTT. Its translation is CASSLWTGSGNTIYF.

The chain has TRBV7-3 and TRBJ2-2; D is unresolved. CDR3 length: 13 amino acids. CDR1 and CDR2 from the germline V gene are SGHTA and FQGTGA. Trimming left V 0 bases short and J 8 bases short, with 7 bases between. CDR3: CASSLTLEGELFF. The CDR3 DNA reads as TGTGCCAGCAGCTTAACGCTAGAAGGGGAGCTGTTTTTT.

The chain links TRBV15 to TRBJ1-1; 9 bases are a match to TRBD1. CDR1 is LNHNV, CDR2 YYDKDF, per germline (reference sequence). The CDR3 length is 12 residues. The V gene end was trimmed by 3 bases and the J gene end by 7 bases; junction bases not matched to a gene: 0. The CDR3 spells CATSRGQGEAFF. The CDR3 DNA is TGTGCCACCAGCAGGGGACAGGGTGAAGCTTTCTTT. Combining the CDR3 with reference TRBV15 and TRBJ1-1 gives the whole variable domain DAMVIQNPRYQVTQFGKPVTLSCSQTLNHNVMYWYQQKSSQAPKLLFHYYDKDFNNEADTPDNFQSRRPNTSFCFLDIRSPGLGDTAMYLCATSRGQGEAFFGQGTRLTVV.

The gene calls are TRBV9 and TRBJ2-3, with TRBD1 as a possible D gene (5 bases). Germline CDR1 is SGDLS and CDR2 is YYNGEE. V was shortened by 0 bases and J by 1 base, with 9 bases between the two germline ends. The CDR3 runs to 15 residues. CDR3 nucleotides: TGTGCCAGCAGCGTAGCAGGGCATCGCACAGATACGCAGTATTTT. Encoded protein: CASSVAGHRTDTQYF.